The clone carrying this T cell receptor (beta chain) has a count of ten or more. What it binds is not known. The data are from a study of identical twins. Study-wide findings and caveats: Monozygotic twins shared more out-of-frame TCR alpha than recombination models predicted.

The CDR3 consists of 14 residues. CDR1 is ENHRY, CDR2 SYGVKD, per germline. V shed 5 bases, J shed 1 base, and the junction held 1 base outside the gene matches. TCRdb ran MiXCR on the 5' RACE reads and lists one entry per CDR3 protein. Of about 530,000 distinct CDR3 sequences listed, 20% to 25% are singletons. This sample was also put to use in a study of yellow fever vaccine responses in identical twins.

The sample was CD4+ T cells sorted from blood. The clonotype originates from a woman younger than 35 in good health. The rearrangement links TRBV10-3 to TRBJ2-1; 8 bases agree with TRBD2. The CDR3 DNA follows: TGTGCCATCAGTAGCGGGAGTTCCTACAATGAGCAGTTCTTC. It is translated as CAISSGSSYNEQFF.